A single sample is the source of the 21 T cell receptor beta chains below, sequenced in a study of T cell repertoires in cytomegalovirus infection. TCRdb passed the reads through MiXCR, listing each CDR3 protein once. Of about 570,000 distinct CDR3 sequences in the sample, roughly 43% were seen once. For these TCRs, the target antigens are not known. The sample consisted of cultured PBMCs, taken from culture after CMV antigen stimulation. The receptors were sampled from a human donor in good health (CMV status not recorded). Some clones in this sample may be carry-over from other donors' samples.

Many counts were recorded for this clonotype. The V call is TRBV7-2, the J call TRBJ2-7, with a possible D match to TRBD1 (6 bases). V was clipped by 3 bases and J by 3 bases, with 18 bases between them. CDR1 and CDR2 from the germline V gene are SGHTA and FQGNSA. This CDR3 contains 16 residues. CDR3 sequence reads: CASSLDGQQSLYEQYF. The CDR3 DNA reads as TGTGCCAGCAGCTTGGATGGACAGCAATCTCTCTACGAGCAGTACTTC.

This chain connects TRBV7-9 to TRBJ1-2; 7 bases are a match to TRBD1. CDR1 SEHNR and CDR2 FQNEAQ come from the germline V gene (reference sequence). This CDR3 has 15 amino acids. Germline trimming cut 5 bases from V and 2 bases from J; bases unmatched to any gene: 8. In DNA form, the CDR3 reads TGTGCCAGCAGCCCCTCAGGACAGGTGAACTATGGCTACACCTTC. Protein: CASSPSGQVNYGYTF.

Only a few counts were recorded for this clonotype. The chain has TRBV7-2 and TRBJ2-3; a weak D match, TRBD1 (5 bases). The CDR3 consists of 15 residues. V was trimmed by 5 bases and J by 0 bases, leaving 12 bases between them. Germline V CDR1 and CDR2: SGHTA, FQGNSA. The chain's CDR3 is CASSLRQKSTDTQYF. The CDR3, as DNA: TGTGCCAGCAGCCTACGACAGAAGAGCACAGATACGCAGTATTTT.

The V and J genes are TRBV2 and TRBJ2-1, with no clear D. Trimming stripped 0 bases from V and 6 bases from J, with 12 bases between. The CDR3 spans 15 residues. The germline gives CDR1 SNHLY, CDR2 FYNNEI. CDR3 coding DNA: TGTGCCAGCAGTGAAGCGCGTCTAGTCCGCAATGAGCAGTTCTTC. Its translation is CASSEARLVRNEQFF.

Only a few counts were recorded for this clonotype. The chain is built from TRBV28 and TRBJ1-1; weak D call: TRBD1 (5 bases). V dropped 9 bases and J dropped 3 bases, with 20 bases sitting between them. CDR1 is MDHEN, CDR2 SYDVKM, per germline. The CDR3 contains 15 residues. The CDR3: CASFPWGGEYTEAFF. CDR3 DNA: TGTGCCAGTTTCCCCTGGGGGGGGGAATACACTGAAGCTTTCTTT.

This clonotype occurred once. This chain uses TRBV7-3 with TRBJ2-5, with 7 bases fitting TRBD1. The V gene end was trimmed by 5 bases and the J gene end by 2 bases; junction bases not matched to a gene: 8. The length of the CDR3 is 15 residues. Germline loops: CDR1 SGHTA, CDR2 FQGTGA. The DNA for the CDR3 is TGTGCCAGCAGCCTAATCTCGGGACAGCAAGAGACCCAGTACTTC. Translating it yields CASSLISGQQETQYF. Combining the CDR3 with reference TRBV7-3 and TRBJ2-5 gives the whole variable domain GAGVSQTPSNKVTEKGKYVELRCDPISGHTALYWYRQSLGQGPEFLIYFQGTGAADDSGLPNDRFFAVRPEGSVSTLKIQRTERGDSAVYLCASSLISGQQETQYFGPGTRLLVL.

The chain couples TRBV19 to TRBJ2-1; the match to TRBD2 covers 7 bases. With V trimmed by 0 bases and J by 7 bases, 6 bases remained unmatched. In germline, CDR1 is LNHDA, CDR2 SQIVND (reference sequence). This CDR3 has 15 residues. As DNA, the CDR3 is TGTGCCAGTAGTATAGAGCTAGCGGCCTTAAATGAGCAGTTCTTC. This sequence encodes CASSIELAALNEQFF.

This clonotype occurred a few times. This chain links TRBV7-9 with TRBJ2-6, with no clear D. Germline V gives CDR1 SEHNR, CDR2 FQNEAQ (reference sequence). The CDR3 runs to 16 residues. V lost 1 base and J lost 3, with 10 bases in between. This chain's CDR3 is CASSLVVGRGANVLTF. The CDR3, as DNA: TGTGCCAGCAGCTTAGTGGTCGGCCGTGGGGCCAACGTCCTGACTTTC.

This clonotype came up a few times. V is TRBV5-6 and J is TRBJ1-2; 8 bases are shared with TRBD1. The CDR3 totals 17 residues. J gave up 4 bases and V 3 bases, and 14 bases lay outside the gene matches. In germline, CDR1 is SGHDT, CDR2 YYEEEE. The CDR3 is CASSSRGQGGLGYGYTF. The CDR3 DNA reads TGTGCCAGCAGCTCACGAGGACAGGGAGGTTTGGGCTATGGCTACACCTTC. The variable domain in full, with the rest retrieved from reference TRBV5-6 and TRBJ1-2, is DAGVTQSPTHLIKTRGQQVTLRCSPKSGHDTVSWYQQALGQGPQFIFQYYEEEERQRGNFPDRFSGHQFPNYSSELNVNALLLGDSALYLCASSSRGQGGLGYGYTFGSGTRLTVV.

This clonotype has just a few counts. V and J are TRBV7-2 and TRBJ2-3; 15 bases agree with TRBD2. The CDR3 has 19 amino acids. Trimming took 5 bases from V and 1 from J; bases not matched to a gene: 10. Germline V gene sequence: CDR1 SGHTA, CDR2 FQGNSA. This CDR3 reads CASSLRWTSGRAGTDTQYF. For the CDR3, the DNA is TGTGCCAGCAGCCTCCGTTGGACTAGCGGGAGGGCGGGCACAGATACGCAGTATTTT.

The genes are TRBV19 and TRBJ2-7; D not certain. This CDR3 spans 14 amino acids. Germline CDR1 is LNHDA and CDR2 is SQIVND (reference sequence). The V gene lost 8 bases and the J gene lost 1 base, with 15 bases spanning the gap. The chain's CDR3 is CASRAGDTSYEQYF. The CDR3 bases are TGTGCCAGTCGAGCCGGAGACACGTCCTACGAGCAGTACTTC.

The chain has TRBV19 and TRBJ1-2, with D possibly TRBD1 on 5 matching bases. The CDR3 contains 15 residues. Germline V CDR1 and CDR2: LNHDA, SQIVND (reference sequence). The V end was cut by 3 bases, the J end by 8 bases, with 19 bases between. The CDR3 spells CASSMGDRPLAGYTF. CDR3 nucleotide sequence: TGTGCCAGTAGTATGGGTGACAGACCTCTGGCCGGCTACACCTTC.

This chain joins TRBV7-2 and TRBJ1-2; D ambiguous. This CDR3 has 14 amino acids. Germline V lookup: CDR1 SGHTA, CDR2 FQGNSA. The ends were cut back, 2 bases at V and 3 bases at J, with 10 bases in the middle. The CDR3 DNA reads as TGTGCCAGCAGCTTATTTTTCGGATACTATGGCTACACCTTC. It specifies CASSLFFGYYGYTF. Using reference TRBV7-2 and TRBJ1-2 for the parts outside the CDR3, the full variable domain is GAGVSQSPSNKVTEKGKDVELRCDPISGHTALYWYRQSLGQGLEFLIYFQGNSAPDKSGLPSDRFSAERTGGSVSTLTIQRTQQEDSAVYLCASSLFFGYYGYTFGSGTRLTVV.

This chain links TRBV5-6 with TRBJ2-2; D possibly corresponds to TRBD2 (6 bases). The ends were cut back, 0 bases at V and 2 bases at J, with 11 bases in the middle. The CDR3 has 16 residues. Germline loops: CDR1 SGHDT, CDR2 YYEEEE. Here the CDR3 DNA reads TGTGCCAGCAGCTTGGGCTGGCGGGGCAACACCGGGGAGCTGTTTTTT. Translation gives CASSLGWRGNTGELFF. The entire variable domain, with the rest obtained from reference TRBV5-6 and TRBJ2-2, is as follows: DAGVTQSPTHLIKTRGQQVTLRCSPKSGHDTVSWYQQALGQGPQFIFQYYEEEERQRGNFPDRFSGHQFPNYSSELNVNALLLGDSALYLCASSLGWRGNTGELFFGEGSRLTVL.

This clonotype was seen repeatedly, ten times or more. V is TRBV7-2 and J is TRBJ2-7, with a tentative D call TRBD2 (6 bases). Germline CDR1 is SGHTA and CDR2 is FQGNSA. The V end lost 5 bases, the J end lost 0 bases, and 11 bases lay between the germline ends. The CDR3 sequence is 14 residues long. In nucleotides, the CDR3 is TGTGCCAGCAGCCGGCGGAGGGGCTCCTACGAGCAGTACTTC. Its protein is CASSRRRGSYEQYF.

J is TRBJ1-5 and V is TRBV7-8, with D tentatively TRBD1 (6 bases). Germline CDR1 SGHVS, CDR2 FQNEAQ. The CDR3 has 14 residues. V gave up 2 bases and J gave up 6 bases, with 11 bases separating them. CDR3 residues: CASSLWGQGQPQHF. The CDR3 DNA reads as TGTGCCAGCAGCTTATGGGGGCAGGGTCAGCCCCAGCATTTT.

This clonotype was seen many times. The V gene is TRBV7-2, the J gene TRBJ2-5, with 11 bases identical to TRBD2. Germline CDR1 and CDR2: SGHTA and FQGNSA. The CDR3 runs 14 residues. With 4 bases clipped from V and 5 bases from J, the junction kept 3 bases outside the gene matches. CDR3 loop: CASSSLAGGETQYF. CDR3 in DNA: TGTGCCAGCAGCTCGCTAGCGGGGGGCGAGACCCAGTACTTC.

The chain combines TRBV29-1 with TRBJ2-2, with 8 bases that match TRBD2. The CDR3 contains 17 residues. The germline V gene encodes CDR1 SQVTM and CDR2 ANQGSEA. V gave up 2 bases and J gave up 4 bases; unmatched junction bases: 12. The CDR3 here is CSVEPSGFSCGTGELFF. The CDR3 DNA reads TGCAGCGTTGAACCTAGCGGGTTCTCATGCGGCACCGGGGAGCTGTTTTTT.

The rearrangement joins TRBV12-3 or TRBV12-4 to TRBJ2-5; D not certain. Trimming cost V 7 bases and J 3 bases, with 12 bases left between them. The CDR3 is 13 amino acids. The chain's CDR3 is CASIKGSEETQYF. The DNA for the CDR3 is TGTGCCAGCATTAAGGGCAGTGAAGAGACCCAGTACTTC.

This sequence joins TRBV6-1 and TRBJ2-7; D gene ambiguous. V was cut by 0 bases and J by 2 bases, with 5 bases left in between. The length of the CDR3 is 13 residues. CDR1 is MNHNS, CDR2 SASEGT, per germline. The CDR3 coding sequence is TGTGCCAGCAGTGAAGCGACGCCCTACGAGCAGTACTTC. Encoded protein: CASSEATPYEQYF.

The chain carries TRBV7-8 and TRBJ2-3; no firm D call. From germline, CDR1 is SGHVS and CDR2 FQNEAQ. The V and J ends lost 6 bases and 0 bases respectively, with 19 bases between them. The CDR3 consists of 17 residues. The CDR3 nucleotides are TGTGCCAGCAGTTTAAACCCGCCGGGTCTGAGCACAGATACGCAGTATTTT. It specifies CASSLNPPGLSTDTQYF.